The entry that follows covers one T cell receptor beta chain sequence. The data derive from a study of blood T cell repertoires in COVID-19. Turning to the study itself: COVID-19 samples, acute and convalescent, were from the United States, Italy and Spain.

Enrolment of Seattle patients took place during active infection, and they were followed longitudinally. The CDR3 runs to 15 residues. Trimming removed 3 bases from V and 8 bases from J; junction bases left unmatched: 10. Germline V gene data show CDR1 as LNHDA and CDR2 as SQIVND (reference sequence). Sequenced by immunoSEQ multiplex PCR; TCRdb stores in-frame clones only, minus some. The sample has about half a million clones, roughly 89% seen once. This chain connects TRBV19 to TRBJ2-1, with 7 positions matching TRBD2. This clonotype was obtained from a man aged 18 to 29 with COVID-19, enrolled during active disease. The sequenced sample was peripheral blood. The CDR3 loop is CASSIERGLADEQFF. DNA of the CDR3: TGTGCCAGTAGTATTGAGCGGGGTTTGGCGGATGAGCAGTTCTTC. Variable domain in full (rest from reference TRBV19 and TRBJ2-1): DGGITQSPKYLFRKEGQNVTLSCEQNLNHDAMYWYRQDPGQGLRLIYYSQIVNDFQKGDIAEGYSVSREKKESFPLTVTSAQKNPTAFYLCASSIERGLADEQFFGPGTRLTVL.